The 15 T cell receptor beta chains below come from one sample, sequenced in a study of CD8 T cells in Susac syndrome. With random hexamers, reverse transcription was performed on roughly 0.5 to 1 ug of RNA. TCRdb processed the immunoSEQ multiplex PCR reads anew with MiXCR; each CDR3 protein has one entry. The repertoire consists of about 200,000 distinct CDR3 sequences, with roughly 94% occurring once and the leading ten covering 0.1%. The sample taken for sequencing was CD4+ T cells from PBMCs. The receptors originated from a human donor in good health.

The chain is built from TRBV2 and TRBJ1-2; possibly TRBD1 for D (5 bases). This CDR3 contains 15 residues. Germline loops: CDR1 SNHLY, CDR2 FYNNEI. V gave up 6 bases and J gave up 3 bases, with 17 bases separating them. CDR3 sequence: CASSVSSGRHYGYTF. In DNA form, the CDR3 reads TGTGCCAGCAGCGTTTCCTCGGGGCGTCACTATGGCTACACCTTC.

This sequence joins TRBV29-1 and TRBJ2-7; D may match TRBD1 or TRBD2 (5 bases each). Germline CDR1 and CDR2: SQVTM and ANQGSEA. CDR3 length equals 14 residues. The V gene lost 7 bases and the J gene lost 3 bases, with 19 bases spanning the gap. DNA of the CDR3: TGCAGCGCCAAGCCGGGGACGCTCGACTACGAGCAGTACTTC. Translation gives CSAKPGTLDYEQYF.

The V call is TRBV27, the J call TRBJ2-4; D remains ambiguous. Germline V lookup: CDR1 MNHEY, CDR2 SMNVEV (reference sequence). The CDR3 has 15 amino acids. The V and J ends lost 5 bases and 0 bases respectively, with 11 bases between them. CDR3 sequence reads: CASSQEKLAKNIQYF. The CDR3 nucleotides read TGTGCCAGCAGTCAGGAGAAACTAGCCAAAAACATTCAGTACTTC.

J is TRBJ2-3 and V is TRBV12-3 or TRBV12-4; the D gene could be TRBD1 or TRBD2 (6 bases each). V shed 3 bases and J shed 6 bases, with 10 bases lying between them. The CDR3 covers 13 residues. This CDR3 reads CASSLGGRDTQYF. In DNA, the CDR3 is TGTGCCAGCAGTTTGGGGGGCCGGGATACGCAGTATTTT.

This sequence joins TRBV9 and TRBJ2-3, with D perhaps TRBD2 (5 bases). There are 15 residues in the CDR3. CDR1 is SGDLS, CDR2 YYNGEE, per germline. V was pared by 3 bases and J by 2 bases, with 13 bases between. CDR3 nucleotide sequence: TGTGCCAGCAGCGCCCTAGCACGTCACACAGATACGCAGTATTTT. This translates into CASSALARHTDTQYF.

The V gene is TRBV7-9, the J gene TRBJ2-3; 12 nucleotides line up with TRBD2. V dropped 5 bases and J dropped 6; count of bases not matched to a gene: 6. The CDR3 has 15 residues. Germline V CDR1 and CDR2: SEHNR, FQNEAQ (reference sequence). In DNA form, the CDR3 reads TGTGCCAGCAGCATACTAGCGGGAGGAGGGGATACGCAGTATTTT. It yields the protein CASSILAGGGDTQYF.

The chain has TRBV29-1 and TRBJ2-5; D may be TRBD2 (7 bases). Trimming took 6 bases from V and 1 from J, leaving 15 bases between them. Germline V CDR1 and CDR2: SQVTM, ANQGSEA. The CDR3 loop spans 14 amino acids. The CDR3, as DNA: TGCAGCGTGGACAGTGGGGGGGTCCAAGAGACCCAGTACTTC. It codes for CSVDSGGVQETQYF.

The CDR3 sequence is CASSRQGAAGYTF. Written as DNA, the CDR3 is TGTGCCAGCAGTAGACAGGGGGCGGCTGGCTACACCTTC. The V gene is TRBV27, the J gene TRBJ1-2, with 10 bases that match TRBD1. This CDR3 is 13 amino acids long. V lost 5 bases and J lost 7; bases outside the gene matches: 4. Germline loops: CDR1 MNHEY, CDR2 SMNVEV (reference sequence).

The chain combines TRBV27 with TRBJ2-1; D possibly corresponds to TRBD1 (6 bases). Per the germline V gene, CDR1 is MNHEY and CDR2 is SMNVEV (reference sequence). The germline V and J ends were trimmed by 3 bases and 5 bases, with 14 bases remaining between them. This CDR3 has 15 residues. The CDR3 nucleotides read TGTGCCAGCAGTTTCACAGGGCTTAAGGACAATGAGCAGTTCTTC. Translated, it gives CASSFTGLKDNEQFF.

The chain couples TRBV29-1 to TRBJ1-2; 7 bases agree with TRBD1. Per the germline V gene, CDR1 is SQVTM and CDR2 is ANQGSEA. J gave up 2 bases and V 3 bases, and 6 bases lay outside the gene matches. CDR3 length: 14 amino acids. The CDR3 sequence is CSVDPGGGNYGYTF. The CDR3 bases are TGCAGCGTTGACCCAGGGGGTGGAAACTATGGCTACACCTTC.

This clonotype was found a few times. CDR3 loop: CASSQGGDTQYF. The CDR3 coding sequence is TGTGCCAGCAGCCAGGGCGGAGATACGCAGTATTTT. The chain couples TRBV3-1 to TRBJ2-3; D is undetermined. Trimming pared 3 bases from V and 5 bases from J, leaving 6 bases between. Germline-derived CDR1 and CDR2 are LGHDT and YNNKEL (reference sequence). The CDR3 has 12 residues.

The genes are TRBV12-3 or TRBV12-4 and TRBJ2-7; D remains unclear. Deletions cut 2 bases from V and 6 bases from J, with 14 bases between. The CDR3 is made up of 14 amino acids. CDR3 amino acids: CASSLRYLDAEQYF. The CDR3 nucleotides read TGTGCCAGCAGTTTAAGGTACCTAGACGCCGAGCAGTACTTC.

Only one count was recorded for this clonotype. The gene calls are TRBV7-9 and TRBJ2-5; 11 bases map to TRBD2. This CDR3 is built from 15 residues. V was clipped by 5 bases and J by 5 bases; unmatched bases: 7. Germline-derived CDR1 and CDR2 are SEHNR and FQNEAQ (reference sequence). The CDR3: CASSLLAGGGETQYF. Written as DNA, the CDR3 is TGTGCCAGCAGCCTCCTAGCGGGAGGCGGGGAGACCCAGTACTTC. Based on the CDR3 plus reference TRBV7-9 and TRBJ2-5, the full variable domain is DTGVSQNPRHKITKRGQNVTFRCDPISEHNRLYWYRQTLGQGPEFLTYFQNEAQLEKSRLLSDRFSAERPKGSFSTLEIQRTEQGDSAMYLCASSLLAGGGETQYFGPGTRLLVL.

The chain employs TRBV5-1 and TRBJ2-1; a possible D gene is TRBD2 (5 bases). From germline, CDR1 is SGHRS and CDR2 YFSETQ. CDR3 length: 14 amino acids. V was pared by 4 bases and J by 14 bases, with 22 bases between. The CDR3 DNA follows: TGCGCCAGCAGCCACACAGATCGACCCTGGCGGGAGTTCTTC. Protein sequence: CASSHTDRPWREFF. The full variable domain, completed using reference TRBV5-1 and TRBJ2-1, is KAGVTQTPRYLIKTRGQQVTLSCSPISGHRSVSWYQQTPGQGLQFLFEYFSETQRNKGNFPGRFSGRQFSNSRSEMNVSTLELGDSALYLCASSHTDRPWREFFGPGTRLTVL.

The V gene is TRBV2, the J gene TRBJ2-7; 8 bases line up with TRBD1. The germline CDR1 and CDR2 sequences are SNHLY and FYNNEI. V lost 8 bases to trimming and J lost 5 bases; unmatched junction nucleotides: 8. The CDR3 sequence is 13 residues long. CDR3 sequence reads: CASATDRAHEQYV. For the CDR3, the DNA is TGTGCCAGCGCTACGGACAGGGCCCACGAGCAGTACGTC.